This TCR beta chain is drawn from a study of blood T cells in healthy people across ages. With V trimmed by 2 bases and J by 4 bases, 15 bases remained unmatched. Germline assignment: CDR1 SGHKS and CDR2 YYEKEE (reference sequence). The length of the CDR3 is 18 residues. Then a second PCR, running about 6 to 11 cycles, was carried out with a sample-barcoded 5' primer and a J-beta primer mix. Carrying 12 random nucleotides, a template-switch adaptor labeled each individual cDNA molecule. All samples yielded 2.5 million or more CDR3-containing paired-end reads. TCRdb reprocessed the 5' RACE reads with MiXCR, giving one entry per CDR3 protein. The table has 1.2 million to 1.5 million distinct CDR3 sequences, 40% to 50% seen once. This clonotype occurred a few times. Antigen unknown. In each sample, at least 7 million PBMCs were isolated. Study conclusions and caveats: Higher diversity and more naive CD4+ cells were features of long-lived donors, compared to aged donors.

The chain joins TRBV5-5 to TRBJ2-3; 8 positions match TRBD2. This sequence was found in a woman in her late teens or twenties in good health. The material sequenced was blood. The CDR3 region is CASSFGAMIAGKADTQYF. CDR3 nucleotide sequence: TGTGCCAGCAGCTTCGGGGCCATGATAGCGGGGAAGGCAGATACGCAGTATTTT.